The clone carrying this TCR beta chain was seen only a few times. Per the original data handling: Scientists estimated how many nucleated cells there were by amplifying reference gene primers. Some clones are missing from TCRdb's copy, which holds only in-frame ones; the method was immunoSEQ multiplex PCR. That table is the source of V, J and clone size, and D and trimming were worked out from the DNA. Counted here are some 220,000 clones, 85% occurring once; the ten biggest clones make up 2.5% to 3.5%. This entry belongs to a study of blood T cell repertoires in COVID-19. The V end was cut by 2 bases, the J end by 6 bases, with 12 bases between. Germline CDR1 and CDR2: MNHEY and SVGAGI. The CDR3 loop spans 14 amino acids.

The chain is built from TRBV6-5 and TRBJ2-3, with D possibly matching TRBD1 (5 bases). Sequencing was performed on peripheral blood. This TCR came from a man aged 50-59 years who had recovered from COVID-19. The CDR3 bases are TGTGCCAGCAGTTACCGGGCCTGGGGCGATACGCAGTATTTT. Its translation: CASSYRAWGDTQYF.